The rows below give T cell receptor beta chains drawn from one sample of a study of human T cells and chemical hapten exposure. TCRdb used MiXCR to reprocess the RACE reads, holding one entry per CDR3 protein. The repertoire consists of tens of thousands of distinct CDR3 sequences, with approximately 6.7% occurring once and the leading ten covering roughly 1.7%. Here the sequenced sample was whole blood, taken in connection with sensitization to the hapten diphenylcyclopropenone (DPC). These receptors originate from a young woman with alopecia areata. Some clones in this sample may be carry-over from other donors' samples. CDR3s include the opening cysteine and the closing phenylalanine or tryptophan. The D gene is left open where the match is weak. Part of the rows lack a size; the others show once, few, many or a class for expanded clones.

few,TRBJ2-1,TRBV30,-,CAWSGGSGGAYNEQFF,TGTGCCTGGAGTGGAGGGTCCGGGGGCGCCTACAATGAGCAGTTCTTC
-,TRBJ2-7,TRBV20-1,TRBD1,CSARRDRGVYEQYF,TGCAGTGCTAGACGGGACAGGGGCGTCTACGAGCAGTACTTC
many,TRBJ2-7,TRBV14,-,CASSQEAAYEQYF,TGTGCCAGCAGCCAAGAGGCCGCCTACGAGCAGTACTTC
many,TRBJ1-2,TRBV27,-,CASKPSRGGAYGYTF,TGTGCCAGCAAGCCAAGCAGGGGAGGAGCCTATGGCTACACCTTC
few,TRBJ2-3,TRBV4-1,-,CASSQDRQGKLDTQYF,TGCGCCAGCAGCCAAGATCGTCAGGGGAAGTTAGATACGCAGTATTTT
many,TRBJ1-1,TRBV29-1,-,CSAAGHTEAFF,TGCAGCGCCGCAGGGCACACTGAAGCTTTCTTT
many,TRBJ1-4,TRBV20-1,-,CSARGLTGATNEKLFF,TGCAGTGCTAGAGGCCTGACGGGGGCAACTAATGAAAAACTGTTTTTT
few,TRBJ2-3,TRBV21-1,-,CASALTHTGPGTDTQYF,TGTGCCAGCGCCTTAACTCATACAGGTCCCGGCACAGATACGCAGTATTTT
few,TRBJ1-2,TRBV5-1,TRBD1,CASSGRDRGLDYGYTF,TGCGCCAGCAGCGGACGGGACAGGGGGCTTGACTATGGCTACACCTTC
many,TRBJ1-5,TRBV23-1,-,CASVFIEVHQPQHF,TGCGCCAGCGTATTTATTGAAGTCCATCAGCCCCAGCATTTT
many,TRBJ2-1,TRBV11-2,-,CASSLRAEQFF,TGTGCCAGCAGCTTGAGAGCTGAGCAGTTCTTC
many,TRBJ1-4,TRBV7-8,TRBD1,CATRRTGGGEKLFF,TGTGCCACCCGCAGGACAGGGGGTGGCGAAAAACTGTTTTTT
many,TRBJ2-7,TRBV7-3,-,CASSSGLNYEQYF,TGTGCCAGCAGCTCAGGACTTAACTACGAGCAGTACTTC
many,TRBJ2-1,TRBV7-2,-,CASSMGGAYNEQFF,TGTGCCAGCAGCATGGGGGGCGCCTACAATGAGCAGTTCTTC
many,TRBJ1-2,TRBV20-1,TRBD1,CSAKDRVVGGYTF,TGCAGTGCCAAGGACAGGGTGGTAGGCGGCTACACCTTC
few,TRBJ1-5,TRBV6-5,TRBD1,CASSRGPSQPQHF,TGTGCCAGCAGCAGGGGGCCGAGTCAGCCCCAGCATTTT
-,TRBJ1-1,TRBV20-1,-,CSATGQTTEGAFF,TGCAGTGCCACTGGACAGACTACTGAGGGAGCTTTCTTT
many,TRBJ1-1,TRBV7-2,TRBD1,CASKLVSTGKAFF,TGTGCCAGCAAGCTAGTTTCGACAGGGAAGGCTTTCTTT
many,TRBJ2-5,TRBV12-3/TRBV12-4,TRBD2,CASSPGTSVMQTQYF,TGTGCCAGCAGTCCCGGGACTAGCGTGATGCAGACCCAGTACTTC
-,TRBJ1-4,TRBV7-8,-,CASSFSPLGSTNEKLFF,TGTGCCAGCAGCTTTTCACCGCTGGGGTCAACTAATGAAAAACTGTTTTTT
-,TRBJ1-5,TRBV10-3,-,CAISAGSGDQPQHF,TGTGCCATCAGTGCAGGGTCCGGCGATCAGCCCCAGCATTTT
many,TRBJ2-2,TRBV19,TRBD2,CASSIIPSGGTGELFF,TGTGCCAGTAGTATAATCCCTAGCGGCGGTACCGGGGAGCTGTTTTTT
many,TRBJ2-5,TRBV4-1,-,CASSQVTKQETQYF,TGCGCCAGCAGCCAAGTCACAAAACAAGAGACCCAGTACTTC
-,TRBJ2-5,TRBV12-3/TRBV12-4,TRBD1,CASSFRAGGLETQYF,TGTGCCAGCAGTTTTCGGGCAGGGGGCCTGGAGACCCAGTACTTC
many,TRBJ1-1,TRBV2,-,CASKTGTGRTEAFF,TGTGCCAGCAAAACCGGTACAGGGAGGACTGAAGCTTTCTTT
-,TRBJ1-5,TRBV29-1,-,CSVGTDNSNQPQHF,TGCAGCGTTGGCACAGATAATAGCAATCAGCCCCAGCATTTT
many,TRBJ1-5,TRBV2,-,CASSGDGNQPQHF,TGTGCCAGCAGTGGGGACGGCAATCAGCCCCAGCATTTT
many,TRBJ1-1,TRBV7-8,-,CASSSTGLNTEAFF,TGTGCCAGCAGCTCCACAGGGCTGAACACTGAAGCTTTCTTT
-,TRBJ2-5,TRBV18,-,CASSPQGKRETQYF,TGTGCCAGCTCACCACAGGGGAAACGAGAGACCCAGTACTTC
many,TRBJ1-1,TRBV11-2,-,CASSRVGTRNTEAFF,TGTGCCAGCAGCCGAGTGGGGACAAGGAACACTGAAGCTTTCTTT
many,TRBJ2-1,TRBV7-9,-,CASSLPQLGEQFF,TGTGCCAGCAGCTTACCGCAATTAGGTGAGCAGTTCTTC
-,TRBJ2-1,TRBV3-1,TRBD1,CASSQDLSGQGISEQFF,TGTGCCAGCAGCCAAGATCTTTCGGGACAGGGCATTAGTGAGCAGTTCTTC
many,TRBJ2-1,TRBV5-1,-,CASSLRQSSYNEQFF,TGCGCCAGCAGCTTGAGACAGAGCTCCTACAATGAGCAGTTCTTC
many,TRBJ1-2,TRBV5-1,TRBD1,CASSGQGIIYGYTF,TGCGCCAGCTCGGGACAGGGGATTATCTATGGCTACACCTTC
many,TRBJ2-3,TRBV10-3,-,CAISGSTDTQYF,TGTGCCATCAGTGGGTCCACAGATACGCAGTATTTT
many,TRBJ2-3,TRBV12-3/TRBV12-4,TRBD2,CASKQLLAGETDTQYF,TGTGCCAGCAAGCAACTACTAGCGGGGGAAACAGATACGCAGTATTTT
many,TRBJ2-7,TRBV7-2,TRBD2,CASSSGGERGGSYEQYF,TGTGCCAGCAGTAGCGGTGGCGAGCGGGGGGGCTCCTACGAGCAGTACTTC
many,TRBJ1-1,TRBV6-1,-,CASSRRKNTEAFF,TGTGCCAGCAGCAGGCGAAAGAACACTGAAGCTTTCTTT
few,TRBJ2-7,TRBV19,-,CASTPTASSYEQYF,TGTGCCAGTACCCCTACGGCTAGCTCCTACGAGCAGTACTTC
few,TRBJ1-2,TRBV20-1,-,CSASLGTPYGDTF,TGCAGTGCTAGTCTGGGGACACCCTATGGCGACACCTTC
many,TRBJ1-2,TRBV12-3/TRBV12-4,-,CASSLGGAYGYTF,TGTGCCAGCAGTTTAGGAGGGGCTTATGGCTACACCTTC
many,TRBJ2-2,TRBV2,-,CASLSRSIAGELFF,TGTGCCAGCCTCAGTCGGTCAATAGCCGGGGAGCTGTTTTTT
many,TRBJ2-4,TRBV18,-,CASSPLRGENIQYF,TGTGCCAGCTCACCATTACGCGGGGAAAACATTCAGTACTTC
-,TRBJ1-1,TRBV29-1,-,CSVCPRTALGATEAFF,TGCAGCGTTTGCCCAAGGACAGCTTTGGGGGCCACTGAAGCTTTCTTT
many,TRBJ1-5,TRBV12-3/TRBV12-4,TRBD1,CASRNRGGNQPQHF,TGTGCCAGCAGGAACAGGGGAGGCAATCAGCCCCAGCATTTT
few,TRBJ2-1,TRBV7-8,-,CASSLGGKSYNEQFF,TGTGCCAGCAGCTTAGGGGGGAAGTCCTACAATGAGCAGTTCTTC
many,TRBJ1-2,TRBV11-2,TRBD1,CASTGRDRDNYGYTF,TGTGCCAGCACCGGCCGGGACAGGGATAACTATGGCTACACCTTC
many,TRBJ1-1,TRBV28,TRBD1,CASMSGGWNSEGAEAFF,TGTGCCAGCATGTCAGGGGGCTGGAATTCTGAGGGGGCTGAAGCTTTCTTT
many,TRBJ1-6,TRBV12-3/TRBV12-4,TRBD1,CASSLSTGVAPLHF,TGTGCCAGCAGTTTATCAACAGGGGTAGCACCCCTCCACTTT
-,TRBJ1-5,TRBV21-1,-,CASSTNQPQHF,TGTGCCAGCAGCACCAATCAGCCCCAGCATTTT
many,TRBJ2-3,TRBV20-1,-,CSARGPGTDTQYF,TGCAGTGCTAGAGGTCCAGGGACAGATACGCAGTATTTT
many,TRBJ2-3,TRBV7-2,-,CASSLVDLSTDTQYF,TGTGCCAGCAGCTTAGTAGACCTAAGCACAGATACGCAGTATTTT